This TCR beta chain is drawn from a study of blood T cell repertoires in COVID-19. Study-wide context: The United States, Italy and Spain were the sources of the acute and convalescent COVID-19 samples. Sample material is recorded as cDNA or gDNA derived from T cells, B-cell-depleted T cells, or PBMCs.

V lost 5 bases and J 0 bases, leaving 19 bases between the germline ends. Germline-derived CDR1 and CDR2 are SGHTA and FQGNSA. This CDR3 is 18 amino acids long. In the original workflow: Amplification from reference gene primers served as the basis for estimated nucleated cell counts. This table comes from immunoSEQ multiplex PCR, and its TCRdb copy is limited to in-frame clones, with some not included. Clone size and the V and J calls come from that table; the DNA yielded D and trimming. The table has 55,000 to 75,000 clones, roughly 89% seen once. This receptor was obtained from a man in his sixties with acute or convalescent COVID-19. The chain carries TRBV7-2 and TRBJ2-2, with a weak D call TRBD2 (5 bases). Sequencing was done on a sample of peripheral blood. As DNA, the CDR3 is TGTGCCAGCAGCCCAATCACGTTATCCGGGGCGAACACCGGGGAGCTGTTTTTT. As protein: CASSPITLSGANTGELFF.